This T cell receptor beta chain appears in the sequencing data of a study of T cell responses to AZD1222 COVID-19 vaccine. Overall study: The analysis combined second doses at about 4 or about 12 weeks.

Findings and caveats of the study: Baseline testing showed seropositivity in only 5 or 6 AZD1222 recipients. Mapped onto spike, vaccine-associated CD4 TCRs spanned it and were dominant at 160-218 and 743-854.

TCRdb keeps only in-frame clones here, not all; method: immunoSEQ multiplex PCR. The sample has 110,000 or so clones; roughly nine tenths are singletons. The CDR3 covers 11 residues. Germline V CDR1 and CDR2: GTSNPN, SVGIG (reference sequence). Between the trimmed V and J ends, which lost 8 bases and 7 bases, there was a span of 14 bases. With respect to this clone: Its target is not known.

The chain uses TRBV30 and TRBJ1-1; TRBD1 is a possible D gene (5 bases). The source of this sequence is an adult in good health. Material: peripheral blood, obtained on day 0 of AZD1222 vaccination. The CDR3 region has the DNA TGTGCCCAGGGCTTCCCGATTGAAGCTTTCTTT. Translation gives CAQGFPIEAFF.